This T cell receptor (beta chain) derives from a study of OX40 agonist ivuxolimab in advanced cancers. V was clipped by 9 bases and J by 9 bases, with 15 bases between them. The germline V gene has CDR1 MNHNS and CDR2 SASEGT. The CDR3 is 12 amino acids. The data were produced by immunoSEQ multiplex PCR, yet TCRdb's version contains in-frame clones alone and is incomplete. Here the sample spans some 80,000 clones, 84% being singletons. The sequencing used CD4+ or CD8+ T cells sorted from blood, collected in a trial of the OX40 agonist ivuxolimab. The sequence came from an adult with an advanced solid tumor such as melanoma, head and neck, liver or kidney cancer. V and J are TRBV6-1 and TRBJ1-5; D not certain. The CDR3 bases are TGTGCCAGTAAATCCTACTGGGGGCCCCAGCATTTT. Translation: CASKSYWGPQHF.